Sequencing of this T cell receptor beta chain was carried out in a study of blood T cell repertoires in COVID-19. About the research overall: Sites across the United States, Italy and Spain contributed samples from acute and convalescent COVID-19. From T cells, B-cell-depleted T cells, or PBMCs came the material, which was cDNA or gDNA.

Trimming left V 2 bases short and J 0 bases short, with 15 bases between. The CDR3 covers 17 residues. The germline CDR1 and CDR2 sequences are SGHNT and YYREEE (reference sequence). In the study's own analysis: Reference gene primer amplification gave nucleated cell count estimates. Only in-frame clones appear in the TCRdb table, and some are missing; sequencing was by immunoSEQ multiplex PCR. V, J and clone size are those of that table, while D and trimming were read from the DNA. The data show roughly 380,000 clones, around 89% seen once. Seattle's enrolled individuals joined amid active infection and were then monitored longitudinally.

Sequencing used peripheral blood. This TCR came from a woman aged 40 to 50 with COVID-19, enrolled during active disease. The chain is built from TRBV5-4 and TRBJ2-4; possibly TRBD2 for D (6 bases). CDR3 residues: CASSFMQGRGAKNIQYF. The CDR3 DNA reads as TGTGCCAGCAGCTTTATGCAAGGGCGGGGAGCCAAAAACATTCAGTACTTC.